This T cell receptor beta chain was captured by sequencing in a study of OX40 agonist ivuxolimab in advanced cancers. The assay was immunoSEQ multiplex PCR, and TCRdb's table has in-frame clones only and misses some. Among about 29,000 clones, 91% were seen once, and the ten largest hold about a tenth. The sequence derives from an adult with an advanced solid tumor such as melanoma, head and neck, liver or kidney cancer. Source: CD4+ or CD8+ T cells sorted from blood, taken in a trial of the OX40 agonist ivuxolimab.

The CDR3 bases are TGTGCCAGCAGTCCGGGACAGGGCACTGAAGCTTTCTTT. It is translated as CASSPGQGTEAFF. The genes are TRBV27 and TRBJ1-1; TRBD1 matches 9 bases. The V gene's germline CDR1 is MNHEY and CDR2 SMNVEV (reference sequence). V lost 5 bases to trimming and J lost 4 bases; unmatched junction nucleotides: 2. The CDR3 runs 13 residues.